The present T cell receptor (beta chain) was sequenced within a study of Ad26.COV2.S vaccination and SARS-CoV-2 variants. Treatment reported: about 20 received Ad26.COV2.S at low or high dose, single or two shots; 5 received placebo; per-sample allocation not given. Following the first vaccine or placebo injection, samples were taken on day 63. This vaccine is an Ad26 vector that expresses the Wuhan-strain SARS-CoV-2 spike. Sequencing used immunoSEQ multiplex PCR; TCRdb keeps in-frame clones, though not all of them. The repertoire holds fewer than 400,000 clones, around 90% seen once, with roughly 6% in the top ten. This clone is a singleton in its sample. V was pared by 2 bases and J by 3 bases, with 11 bases between. In germline, CDR1 is LGHNT, CDR2 FRNRAP. This CDR3 has 15 amino acids.

The material sequenced was peripheral blood, taken in a trial of Ad26.COV2.S vaccine versus placebo. The chain couples TRBV12-5 to TRBJ2-1; the D gene is possibly TRBD2 (6 bases). This clonotype was sampled from a person between 18 and 65 years old who received the Ad26.COV2.S COVID-19 vaccine or a placebo. The DNA for the CDR3 is TGTGCTAGTGGTTTGAACCGGAGGGGCTACAATGAGCAGTTCTTC. It specifies CASGLNRRGYNEQFF.